This T cell receptor beta chain was captured in a study of T cells after somatic rescue of genetic block. Using immunoSEQ multiplex PCR, the repertoire was profiled, and TCRdb retains in-frame clones only, with some absent. The sample carries roughly 120,000 clones, around nine tenths recorded once. V lost 5 bases to trimming and J lost 0 bases, with 7 bases between them. The V gene's germline CDR1 is SGHTA and CDR2 FQGNSA. The CDR3 consists of 13 residues. What was sequenced was peripheral blood mononuclear cells (PBMCs). The chain employs TRBV7-2 and TRBJ1-1; D is uncertain. This clonotype was obtained from a woman between 18 and 29 years old. DNA of the CDR3: TGTGCCAGCAGCCCCGACTTGAACACTGAAGCTTTCTTT. Its translation is CASSPDLNTEAFF.